The source of this T cell receptor (beta chain) is a study of T cell repertoires in cytomegalovirus infection. Overall study context: Indications of both CMV infection and matching HLA type were provided by public TCR beta signatures. Overall study findings and caveats: Dominating the ex vivo response were HLA-C-restricted CMV-specific TCR beta clonotypes. The cumulative frequency of public TCR beta families identified carriers of CMV plus the relevant HLA.

The V gene end was trimmed by 4 bases and the J gene end by 4 bases; junction bases not matched to a gene: 15. Germline V gives CDR1 LGHNA, CDR2 YSLEER. The CDR3 contains 17 residues. TCRdb used MiXCR to reprocess the reads, holding one entry per CDR3 protein. Here the sample spans hundreds of thousands of distinct CDR3 sequences, around 32% being singletons. A note on this clonotype: Its antigen is undetermined.

The sequence was collected from a human donor in good health (CMV status not recorded). Some clones in this sample may be carry-over from other donors' samples. This rearrangement joins TRBV4-3 to TRBJ2-7; 8 nucleotides match TRBD1. The sequences come from cultured PBMCs, collected from culture after CMV antigen stimulation. The CDR3, as DNA: TGCGCCAGCAGCCCTTCGACAGGGGTTGTTTTCGGGTACGAGCAGTACTTC. Its translation: CASSPSTGVVFGYEQYF.